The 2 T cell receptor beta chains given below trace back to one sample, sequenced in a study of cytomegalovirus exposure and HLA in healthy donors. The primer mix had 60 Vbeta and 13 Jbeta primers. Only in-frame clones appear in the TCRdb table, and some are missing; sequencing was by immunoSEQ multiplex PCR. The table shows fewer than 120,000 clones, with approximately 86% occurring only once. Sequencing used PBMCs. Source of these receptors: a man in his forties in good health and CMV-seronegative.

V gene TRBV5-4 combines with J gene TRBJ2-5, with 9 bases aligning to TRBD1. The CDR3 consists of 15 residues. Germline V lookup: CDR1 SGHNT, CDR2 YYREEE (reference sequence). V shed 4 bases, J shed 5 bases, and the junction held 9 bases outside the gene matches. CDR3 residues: CASSPGTGLGETQYF. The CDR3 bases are TGTGCCAGCAGCCCGGGGACAGGGCTCGGGGAGACCCAGTACTTC.

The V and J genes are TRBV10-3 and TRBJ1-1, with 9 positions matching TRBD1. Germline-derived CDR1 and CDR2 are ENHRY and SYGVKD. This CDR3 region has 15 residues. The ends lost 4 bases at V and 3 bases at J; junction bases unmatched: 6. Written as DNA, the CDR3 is TGTGCCATCAGTGCCCCGGGACAGGGCCACACTGAAGCTTTCTTT. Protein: CAISAPGQGHTEAFF.